What follows is one T cell receptor beta chain and its context. The antigen remains undetermined. V lost 0 bases and J lost 11; bases outside the gene matches: 17. Germline assignment: CDR1 SGDLS and CDR2 YYNGEE. The CDR3 is 17 amino acids. This sample is part of a study of PD-1 blockade in classical Hodgkin lymphoma. In every patient, relapse followed autologous stem cell transplantation, while exposure to brentuximab vedotin differed. Assay: immunoSEQ multiplex PCR; the TCRdb copy retains only in-frame clones and omits some. The table includes more than 20,000 clones, 86% detected once. Notes on the study in general: Only CD4+ TCR diversity, not CD8+, had risen significantly by C4D1.

Specimen: peripheral blood mononuclear cells (PBMCs), collected at baseline. The receptor was derived from a human donor with classical Hodgkin lymphoma. The chain employs TRBV9 and TRBJ2-3; 8 bases align to TRBD2. The CDR3 protein is CASSVGVLAGGLLQQYF. The CDR3, as DNA: TGTGCCAGCAGCGTAGGGGTTCTGGCGGGGGGACTACTCCAGCAGTATTTT. Complete variable domain (other parts from reference TRBV9 and TRBJ2-3): DSGVTQTPKHLITATGQRVTLRCSPRSGDLSVYWYQQSLDQGLQFLIQYYNGEERAKGNILERFSAQQFPDLHSELNLSSLELGDSALYFCASSVGVLAGGLLQQYFGPGTRLTVL.